Here is one T cell receptor (beta chain) with its context. A read error may explain this, as a much larger clone is one base away. The CDR3 contains 16 residues. The germline gives CDR1 SGHRS, CDR2 YFSETQ. MiXCR was run by TCRdb on the RT-PCR reads, yielding one entry per CDR3 protein. This table has almost 700,000 distinct CDR3 sequences, more than 13% appearing once. The clonotype was recovered from a female donor in good health, serving as a healthy control. V and J are TRBV5-1 and TRBJ2-2; no firm D call. Sequencing used memory CD4+ T cells from blood. The CDR3 reads CDSSLVAWSNTGELFF. The CDR3 DNA sequence: TGCGACAGCAGCTTGGTGGCATGGTCGAACACCGGGGAGCTGTTTTTT.